The next 31 T cell receptor beta chains were all read from a single sample in a study of CD8+CD57+ T cells in acquired aplastic anemia. TCR beta VDJ and CDR3 were profiled, and genomic DNA was the template. MiXCR was run by TCRdb on the reads, yielding one entry per CDR3 protein. The sample records 150,000 to 200,000 distinct CDR3 sequences, around 52% being singletons. All patients picked for sequencing had shown, by flow cytometry, an expansion of CD8+CD57+ cells. The specimen was sorted CD4+, CD8+, or CD8+CD57+ T cells (not recorded which) from PBMCs. All receptors derive from a human donor with aplastic anemia.

This clonotype has only a few counts. The chain carries TRBV2 and TRBJ2-7; tentative D call: TRBD2 (6 bases). The V gene's germline CDR1 is SNHLY and CDR2 FYNNEI. Trimming removed 10 bases from V and 0 bases from J, with 16 bases in between. CDR3 length: 14 amino acids. DNA for the CDR3: TGTGCCACCCAGCAGACTAGAAGCTCCTACGAGCAGTACTTC. Protein sequence: CATQQTRSSYEQYF.

Many counts were recorded for this clonotype. The rearrangement links TRBV20-1 to TRBJ1-2, with D unresolved. CDR3 length equals 13 residues. V lost 1 base and J 8 bases, leaving 14 bases between the germline ends. Germline loops: CDR1 DFQATT, CDR2 SNEGSKA (reference sequence). The CDR3 here is CSARAWGEGGYTF. The CDR3 bases are TGCAGTGCTAGAGCTTGGGGAGAGGGCGGCTACACCTTC.

This clonotype has just a few counts. The V gene is TRBV30, the J gene TRBJ2-3; 12 bases are shared with TRBD2. CDR1 is GTSNPN, CDR2 SVGIG, per germline (reference sequence). CDR3 length equals 15 residues. After removal of 2 bases from V and 6 bases from J, the junction contained 6 bases not matched to a gene. The chain's CDR3 is CAWSRTSGTGDTQYF. The CDR3, as DNA: TGTGCCTGGAGTAGGACTAGCGGGACGGGGGATACGCAGTATTTT.

This clonotype was detected ten times or more. The rearrangement links TRBV15 to TRBJ1-1; weak D call: TRBD1 (5 bases). Germline values: CDR1 LNHNV, CDR2 YYDKDF (reference sequence). Trimming removed 0 bases from V and 0 bases from J, with 11 bases in between. The CDR3 contains 16 residues. In DNA, the CDR3 is TGTGCCACCAGCAGAGATCGGGGGGGGTTGAACACTGAAGCTTTCTTT. This sequence encodes CATSRDRGGLNTEAFF.

This clonotype was counted at least ten times. V and J are TRBV4-1 and TRBJ1-2; tentative D call: TRBD1 (5 bases). Germline V gene lookup returns CDR1 MGHRA and CDR2 YSYEKL. The CDR3 runs 15 residues. The V gene lost 4 bases and the J gene lost 6 bases, with 18 bases spanning the gap. CDR3 in DNA: TGCGCCAGCAGCCTCGGGACTTCTACTGGGGATGGCTACACCTTC. The encoded protein is CASSLGTSTGDGYTF.

The rearrangement joins TRBV5-4 to TRBJ1-2; D might be TRBD1 (5 bases). The CDR3 spans 12 residues. Germline V gene lookup returns CDR1 SGHNT and CDR2 YYREEE (reference sequence). V was clipped by 9 bases and J by 8 bases, with 17 bases between them. The CDR3 nucleotides are TGTGCCACCCCGCGATATCGGGGCGGCTACACCTTC. Its translation is CATPRYRGGYTF.

This clonotype has at least ten counts. The chain has TRBV6-1 and TRBJ1-1; D is possibly TRBD1 (6 bases). Germline-derived CDR1 and CDR2 are MNHNS and SASEGT. The CDR3 is 15 residues long. V was shortened by 7 bases and J by 1 base, with 16 bases between the two germline ends. The CDR3 DNA reads TGTGCCAGCATTAAAAACAGGGTCCAGAACACTGAAGCTTTCTTT. Translation: CASIKNRVQNTEAFF.

This clonotype was counted a few times. The chain recombines TRBV30 with TRBJ2-1; D remains ambiguous. V was shortened by 2 bases and J by 7 bases, with 6 bases between the two germline ends. CDR1 and CDR2 (germline): GTSNPN, SVGIG (reference sequence). The CDR3 contains 11 residues. The CDR3 DNA follows: TGTGCCTGGAGTTTTCGGAATGAGCAGTTCTTC. This gives the protein CAWSFRNEQFF.

In this sample, this clonotype turned up once. The chain links TRBV7-8 to TRBJ2-5; D gene unclear. CDR1 is SGHVS and CDR2 is FQNEAQ in the germline V gene. The CDR3 runs to 16 residues. Deletions cut 0 bases from V and 2 bases from J, with 13 bases between. The CDR3 sequence: CASSLATGLGQETQYF. The DNA of the CDR3 is TGTGCCAGCAGCTTAGCGACGGGCTTGGGTCAAGAGACCCAGTACTTC.

V gene TRBV7-9 combines with J gene TRBJ1-2; 9 nucleotides agree with TRBD1. Germline CDR1 SEHNR, CDR2 FQNEAQ (reference sequence). J lost 6 bases, V lost 2 bases, and 7 bases had no gene match. This CDR3 spans 15 amino acids. This CDR3 is CASSLLMNRGHGYTF. In DNA, the CDR3 is TGTGCCAGCAGCTTATTAATGAACAGGGGGCATGGCTACACCTTC.

The chain combines TRBV29-1 with TRBJ2-7, with TRBD2 identical over 10 bases. This CDR3 spans 13 amino acids. Germline loops: CDR1 SQVTM, CDR2 ANQGSEA. The J segment lost 3 bases and the V segment lost 4 bases, leaving 3 bases of the junction unmatched. CDR3 coding DNA: TGCAGCGTTGGGACTAGCGGAAACTACGAGCAGTACTTC. Amino acids: CSVGTSGNYEQYF.

This sequence joins TRBV10-3 and TRBJ2-7, with TRBD1 identical over 9 bases. This CDR3 has 15 residues. With V trimmed by 6 bases and J by 4 bases, 10 bases remained unmatched. The germline CDR1 and CDR2 sequences are ENHRY and SYGVKD. The CDR3 spells CAISNGQGLFYEQYF. In DNA, the CDR3 is TGTGCCATCAGCAACGGACAGGGGCTCTTTTACGAGCAGTACTTC.

This clonotype was counted between two and nine times. The chain joins TRBV7-6 to TRBJ2-5; tentative D call: TRBD1 (6 bases). Looked up from germline, CDR1 is SGHVS and CDR2 is FNYEAQ. Trimming removed 3 bases from V and 2 bases from J, with 10 bases in between. CDR3 size: 14 residues. CDR3: CASSFTGSQETQYF. In DNA, the CDR3 is TGTGCCAGCAGCTTTACAGGGTCACAAGAGACCCAGTACTTC.

This chain uses TRBV27 with TRBJ1-2; TRBD1 might be the D (5 bases). This CDR3 has 14 residues. The V gene lost 2 bases and the J gene lost 5 bases, with 12 bases spanning the gap. Germline-derived CDR1 and CDR2 are MNHEY and SMNVEV (reference sequence). The CDR3 nucleotides read TGTGCCAGCAGTTTAACCGGCGACAGTTATGGCTACACCTTC. Residues: CASSLTGDSYGYTF.

V usage is TRBV7-2 and J usage is TRBJ2-6; a weak D match, TRBD1 (5 bases). Trimming pared 5 bases from V and 2 bases from J, leaving 10 bases between. The CDR3 is 15 amino acids. The V gene's germline CDR1 is SGHTA and CDR2 FQGNSA. In DNA, the CDR3 is TGTGCCAGCAGCCGCAGGGCAACTGGGGCCAACGTCCTGACTTTC. This codes for CASSRRATGANVLTF.

This chain joins TRBV24-1 and TRBJ1-1; possibly TRBD1 for D (5 bases). V was shortened by 3 bases and J by 4 bases, with 17 bases between the two germline ends. Germline CDR1 and CDR2: KGHDR and SFDVKD. The CDR3 has 16 residues. This CDR3 is CATSDPGTSGGTEAFF. CDR3 sequence (DNA): TGTGCCACCAGTGATCCCGGGACCTCGGGCGGCACTGAAGCTTTCTTT.

This clonotype was detected many times. The chain is built from TRBV3-1 and TRBJ2-7, with 8 nucleotides matching TRBD2. Germline CDR1 LGHDT, CDR2 YNNKEL (reference sequence). V was pared by 3 bases and J by 3 bases, with 7 bases of the junction left unmatched. The CDR3 is 15 amino acids. The CDR3 sequence: CASSHISGSGYEQYF. CDR3 nucleotide sequence: TGTGCCAGCAGCCACATAAGCGGGAGTGGCTACGAGCAGTACTTC.

In nucleotides, the CDR3 is TGCAGTGCTAGACCTCCCGAGGGACAGGGCAGGTCTGGCTATGGCTACACCTTC. It yields the protein CSARPPEGQGRSGYGYTF. The gene calls are TRBV20-1 and TRBJ1-2, with 9 bases lining up with TRBD1. V shed 2 bases, J shed 4 bases, and the junction held 17 bases outside the gene matches. The CDR3 is 18 residues long. The germline V gene has CDR1 DFQATT and CDR2 SNEGSKA (reference sequence).

This clonotype was seen repeatedly, ten times or more. The rearrangement links TRBV19 to TRBJ1-3, with TRBD1 matching over 8 bases. This CDR3 has 13 residues. The V and J ends lost 7 bases and 4 bases, in that order; junction bases with no gene match: 3. Germline CDR1 is LNHDA and CDR2 is SQIVND (reference sequence). CDR3 sequence (DNA): TGTGCCAGTAAGGACAGGGTCGGAAACACCATATATTTT. Protein product: CASKDRVGNTIYF.

This sequence joins TRBV7-6 and TRBJ1-2; TRBD1 might be the D (6 bases). Germline CDR1 reads SGHVS; CDR2 reads FNYEAQ. V lost 3 bases to trimming and J lost 8 bases, with 16 bases between them. There are 14 residues in the CDR3. The CDR3 here is CASSFGGALRGYTF. CDR3 sequence (DNA): TGTGCCAGCAGCTTCGGGGGGGCGCTTCGCGGCTACACCTTC.

This clonotype was picked up a small number of times. A much more abundant neighbour one base away suggests this may be a read error. The chain carries TRBV9 and TRBJ2-7, with TRBD1 identical over 9 bases. The CDR3 loop spans 14 amino acids. V shed 2 bases, J shed 6 bases, and the junction held 6 bases outside the gene matches. The germline CDR1 and CDR2 sequences are SGDLS and YYNGEE. The CDR3 nucleotides are TGTGCCAGCAGCGTCCACGGACAGGGGAGCGAGCAGTACTTC. Protein: CASSVHGQGSEQYF. The full variable domain, rest sourced from reference TRBV9 and TRBJ2-7, is DSGVTQTPKHLITATGQRVTLRCSPRSGDLSVYWYQQSLDQGLQFLIQYYNGEERAKGNILERFSAQQFPDLHSELNLSSLELGDSALYFCASSVHGQGSEQYFGPGTRLTVT.

The rearrangement joins TRBV19 to TRBJ2-1, with D perhaps TRBD2 (5 bases). The CDR3 contains 15 residues. From germline, CDR1 is LNHDA and CDR2 SQIVND (reference sequence). V was cut by 6 bases and J by 4 bases, with 16 bases left in between. CDR3 loop: CASSLDASGYNEQFF. As DNA, the CDR3 is TGTGCCAGTAGCTTAGATGCATCGGGGTACAATGAGCAGTTCTTC.

This chain joins TRBV14 and TRBJ1-3; unclear D gene. The V end was cut by 3 bases, the J end by 1 base, with 1 base between. Per germline, CDR1 SGHDN and CDR2 FVKESK. This CDR3 is built from 12 residues. In nucleotides, the CDR3 is TGTGCCAGCAGCCATTCTGGAAACACCATATATTTT. This sequence encodes CASSHSGNTIYF.

This chain links TRBV11-2 with TRBJ2-3, with a tentative D call TRBD1 (5 bases). V gave up 2 bases and J gave up 3 bases, with 12 bases separating them. CDR1 and CDR2 from the germline V gene are SGHAT and FQNNGV. CDR3 length equals 15 residues. The CDR3 bases are TGTGCCAGCAGCTTAACAGGTTTCAGTACAGATACGCAGTATTTT. It yields the protein CASSLTGFSTDTQYF.

This clonotype was seen a few times. J is TRBJ2-5 and V is TRBV7-6; no reliable D call. V was trimmed by 7 bases and J by 4 bases, leaving 10 bases between them. Germline values: CDR1 SGHVS, CDR2 FNYEAQ. The CDR3 is made up of 12 amino acids. CDR3 DNA: TGTGCCAGCACCAAAGAACGAGAGACCCAGTACTTC. Protein product: CASTKERETQYF.

This clonotype came up once. The J gene is TRBJ1-1, the V gene TRBV20-1; D gene ambiguous. CDR3 length: 13 residues. CDR1 is DFQATT, CDR2 SNEGSKA, per germline (reference sequence). V was clipped by 6 bases and J by 1 base, with 12 bases between them. The CDR3 coding sequence is TGCAGTGCCAATACGTGGGGGAACACTGAAGCTTTCTTT. Amino acid sequence: CSANTWGNTEAFF.

The sample holds one count of this clonotype. This chain links TRBV15 with TRBJ1-6; 11 bases are a match to TRBD1. This CDR3 spans 16 amino acids. V shed 6 bases, J shed 7 bases, and the junction held 8 bases outside the gene matches. Germline values: CDR1 LNHNV, CDR2 YYDKDF (reference sequence). CDR3 protein: CATRRSDRGLNSPLHF. CDR3 sequence (DNA): TGTGCCACCAGGAGATCGGACAGGGGGCTGAATTCACCCCTCCACTTT.

About this clonotype: A junction boundary mismatches the germline segment, possibly from a read error. This sequence joins TRBV5-6 and TRBJ2-5, with D possibly matching TRBD2 (5 bases). Germline CDR1 and CDR2: SGHDT and YYEEEE. This CDR3 comprises 16 residues. The CDR3 DNA reads as TGTGCCAGCAGCTTGTGGCGCGGGCTACACCAGGAGACCCAGTACTTC. Translating gives CASSLWRGLHQETQYF.

This clonotype has at least ten counts. V usage is TRBV20-1 and J usage is TRBJ2-7; the D call may be TRBD1 or TRBD2 (6 bases each). The length of the CDR3 is 16 residues. Germline CDR1 is DFQATT and CDR2 is SNEGSKA (reference sequence). V lost 3 bases and J lost 0, with 18 bases in between. The CDR3 sequence is CSASPWGADHSYEQYF. CDR3 nucleotides: TGCAGTGCTAGCCCCTGGGGGGCGGACCACTCCTACGAGCAGTACTTC.

This chain connects TRBV18 to TRBJ2-2; D gene ambiguous. V lost 1 base, J lost 6 bases, and 9 bases lay in between. The CDR3 sequence is 14 residues long. Germline assignment: CDR1 KGHSH and CDR2 LQKENI. The CDR3 DNA reads as TGTGCCAGCTCACCACGAAAGGGCCCCGGGGAGCTGTTTTTT. It yields the protein CASSPRKGPGELFF.

In its sample, this clonotype was seen once. The CDR3 DNA follows: TGTGCCAGCAGCGTAGAGTCTGGATCTGTGTACGAGCAGTACTTC. This sequence encodes CASSVESGSVYEQYF. This chain links TRBV9 with TRBJ2-7; no clear D. The CDR3 is 15 amino acids. Per the germline V gene, CDR1 is SGDLS and CDR2 is YYNGEE. V was clipped by 0 bases and J by 4 bases, with 14 bases between them. The full variable domain, completed using reference TRBV9 and TRBJ2-7, is DSGVTQTPKHLITATGQRVTLRCSPRSGDLSVYWYQQSLDQGLQFLIQYYNGEERAKGNILERFSAQQFPDLHSELNLSSLELGDSALYFCASSVESGSVYEQYFGPGTRLTVT.